This TCR beta chain was profiled in a study of blood T cell repertoires in COVID-19. Overall study: The United States, Italy and Spain supplied acute and convalescent COVID-19 samples. In each case, the material was cDNA or gDNA derived from T cells, B-cell-depleted T cells, or PBMCs.

CDR1 is MDHEN and CDR2 is SYDVKM in the germline V gene. V was clipped by 4 bases and J by 1 base; unmatched bases: 8. The CDR3 extends over 16 amino acids. Original methodology: Quantification of nucleated cells was approximated via reference gene primer amplification. Profiling relied on immunoSEQ multiplex PCR, and the TCRdb table lists in-frame clones only, not all of them. The V and J calls and clone size are taken from that table; D and trimming were inferred from the DNA. The table has around 99,000 clones, around 92% seen once; the top ten hold more than 4.5%. This clonotype was sampled from a man aged 35-49 years with active or convalescent COVID-19. The V and J genes are TRBV28 and TRBJ1-1, with 8 bases that match TRBD1. The sequenced material came from peripheral blood. The CDR3 reads CASSSRRGPWNTEAFF. CDR3 nucleotide sequence: TGTGCCAGCAGTTCCCGCAGGGGGCCCTGGAACACTGAAGCTTTCTTT.